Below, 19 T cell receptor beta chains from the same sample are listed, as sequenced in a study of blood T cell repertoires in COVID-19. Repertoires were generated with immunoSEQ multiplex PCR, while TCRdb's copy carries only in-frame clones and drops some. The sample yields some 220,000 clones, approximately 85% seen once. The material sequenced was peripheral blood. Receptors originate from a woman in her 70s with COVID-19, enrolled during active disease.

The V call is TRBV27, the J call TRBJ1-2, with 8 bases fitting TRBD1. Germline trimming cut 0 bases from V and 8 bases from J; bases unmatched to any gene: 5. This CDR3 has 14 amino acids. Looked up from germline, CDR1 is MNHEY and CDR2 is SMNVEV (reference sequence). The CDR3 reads CASSLSTGAQGYTF. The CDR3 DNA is TGTGCCAGCAGTTTATCGACAGGGGCGCAGGGCTACACCTTC.

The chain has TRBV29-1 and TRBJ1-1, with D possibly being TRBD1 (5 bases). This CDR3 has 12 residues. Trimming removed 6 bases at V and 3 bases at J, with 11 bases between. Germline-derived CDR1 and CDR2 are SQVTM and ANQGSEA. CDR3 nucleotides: TGCAGCGTGACAGTTTGGCACACTGAAGCTTTCTTT. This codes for CSVTVWHTEAFF.

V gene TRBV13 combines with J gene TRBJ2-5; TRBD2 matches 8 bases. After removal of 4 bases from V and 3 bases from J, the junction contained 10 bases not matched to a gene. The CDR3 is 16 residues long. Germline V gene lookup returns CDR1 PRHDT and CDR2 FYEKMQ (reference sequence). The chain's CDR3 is CASSSPRGAGEETQYF. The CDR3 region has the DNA TGTGCCAGCAGCTCCCCCCGGGGAGCGGGGGAAGAGACCCAGTACTTC.

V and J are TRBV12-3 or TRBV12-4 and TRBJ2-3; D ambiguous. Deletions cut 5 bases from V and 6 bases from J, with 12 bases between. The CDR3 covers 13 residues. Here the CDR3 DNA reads TGTGCCAGCAGTCCCTACAGAGCCGATACGCAGTATTTT. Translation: CASSPYRADTQYF.

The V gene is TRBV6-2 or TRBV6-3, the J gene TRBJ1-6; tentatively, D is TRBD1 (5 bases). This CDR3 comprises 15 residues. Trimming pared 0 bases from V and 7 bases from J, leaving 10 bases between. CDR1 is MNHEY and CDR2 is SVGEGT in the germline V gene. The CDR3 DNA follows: TGTGCCAGCAGTTACTCGGAGACAGACAATTCACCCCTCCACTTT. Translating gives CASSYSETDNSPLHF.

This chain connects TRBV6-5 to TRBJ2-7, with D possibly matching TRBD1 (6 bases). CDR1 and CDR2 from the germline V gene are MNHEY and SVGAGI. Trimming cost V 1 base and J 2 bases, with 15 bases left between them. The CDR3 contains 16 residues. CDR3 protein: CASSYFIGQKAYEQYF. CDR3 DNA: TGTGCCAGCAGTTACTTCATCGGACAGAAAGCCTACGAGCAGTACTTC.

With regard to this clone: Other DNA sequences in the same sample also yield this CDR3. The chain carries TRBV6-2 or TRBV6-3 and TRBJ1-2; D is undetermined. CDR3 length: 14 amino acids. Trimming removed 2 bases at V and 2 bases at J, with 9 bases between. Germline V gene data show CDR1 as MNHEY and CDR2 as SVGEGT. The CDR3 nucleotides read TGTGCCAGCAGTTACAGAACGGGGAACTATGGCTACACCTTC. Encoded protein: CASSYRTGNYGYTF.

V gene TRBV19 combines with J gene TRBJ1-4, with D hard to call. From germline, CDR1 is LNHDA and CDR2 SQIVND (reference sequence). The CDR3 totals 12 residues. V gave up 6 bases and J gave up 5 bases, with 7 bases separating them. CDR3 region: CASSLENEKLFF. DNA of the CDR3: TGTGCCAGTAGCCTGGAGAATGAAAAACTGTTTTTT.

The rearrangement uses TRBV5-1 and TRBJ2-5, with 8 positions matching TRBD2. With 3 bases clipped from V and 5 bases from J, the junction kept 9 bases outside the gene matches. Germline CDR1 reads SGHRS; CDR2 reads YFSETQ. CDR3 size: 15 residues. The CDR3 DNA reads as TGCGCCAGCAGCTGGACGGGAGGGCCTAGGGAGACCCAGTACTTC. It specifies CASSWTGGPRETQYF.

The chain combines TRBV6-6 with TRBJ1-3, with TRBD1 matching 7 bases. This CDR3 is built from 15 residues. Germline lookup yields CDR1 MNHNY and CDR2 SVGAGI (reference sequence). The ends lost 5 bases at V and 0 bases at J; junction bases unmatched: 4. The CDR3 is CASSPTGISGNTIYF. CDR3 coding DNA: TGTGCCAGCAGTCCGACAGGGATCTCTGGAAACACCATATATTTT.

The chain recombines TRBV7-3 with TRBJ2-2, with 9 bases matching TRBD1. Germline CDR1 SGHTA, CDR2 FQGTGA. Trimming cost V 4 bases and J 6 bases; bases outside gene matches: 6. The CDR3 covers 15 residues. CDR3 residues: CASSSRQGGSGELFF. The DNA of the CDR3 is TGTGCCAGCAGCTCCAGACAGGGGGGATCCGGGGAGCTGTTTTTT.

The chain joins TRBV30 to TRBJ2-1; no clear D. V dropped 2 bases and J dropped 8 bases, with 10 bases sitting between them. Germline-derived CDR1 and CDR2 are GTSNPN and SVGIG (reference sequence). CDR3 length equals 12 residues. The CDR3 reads CAWSQVSYEQFF. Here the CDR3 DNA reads TGTGCCTGGAGTCAGGTGTCTTATGAGCAGTTCTTC.

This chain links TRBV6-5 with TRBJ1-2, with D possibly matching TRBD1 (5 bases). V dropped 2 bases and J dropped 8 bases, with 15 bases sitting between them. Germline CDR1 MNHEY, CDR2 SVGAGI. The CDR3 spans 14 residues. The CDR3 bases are TGTGCCAGCAGTTACGGACAAAGCGCCGCAGGCTACACCTTC. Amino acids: CASSYGQSAAGYTF.

The CDR3 DNA follows: TGCGCCAGCAGCACCCATCGGGGGGAGACTGAAGCTTTCTTT. Its translation: CASSTHRGETEAFF. The chain is built from TRBV5-1 and TRBJ1-1; D might be TRBD1 (5 bases). The CDR3 totals 14 residues. V was pared by 4 bases and J by 5 bases, with 15 bases between. The germline V gene has CDR1 SGHRS and CDR2 YFSETQ. Combining the CDR3 with reference TRBV5-1 and TRBJ1-1 gives the whole variable domain KAGVTQTPRYLIKTRGQQVTLSCSPISGHRSVSWYQQTPGQGLQFLFEYFSETQRNKGNFPGRFSGRQFSNSRSEMNVSTLELGDSALYLCASSTHRGETEAFFGQGTRLTVV.

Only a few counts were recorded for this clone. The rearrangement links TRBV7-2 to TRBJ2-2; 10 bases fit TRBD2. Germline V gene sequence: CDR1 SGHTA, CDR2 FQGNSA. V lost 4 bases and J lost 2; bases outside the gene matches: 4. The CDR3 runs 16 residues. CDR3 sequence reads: CASSSRTSGNTGELFF. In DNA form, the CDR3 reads TGTGCCAGCAGCTCCAGGACTAGCGGAAACACCGGGGAGCTGTTTTTT.

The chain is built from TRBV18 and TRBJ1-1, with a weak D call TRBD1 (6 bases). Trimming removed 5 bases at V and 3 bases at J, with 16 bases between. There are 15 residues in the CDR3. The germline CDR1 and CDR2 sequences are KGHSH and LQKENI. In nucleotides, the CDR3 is TGTGCCAGCTCATCTGGGGGGGGGCTCGACACTGAAGCTTTCTTT. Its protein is CASSSGGGLDTEAFF.

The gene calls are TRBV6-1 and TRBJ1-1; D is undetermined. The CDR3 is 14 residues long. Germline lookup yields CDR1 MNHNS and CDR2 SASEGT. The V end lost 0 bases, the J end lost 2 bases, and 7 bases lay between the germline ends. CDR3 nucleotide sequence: TGTGCCAGCAGTGAAGCGCTAGCCAACACTGAAGCTTTCTTT. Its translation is CASSEALANTEAFF.

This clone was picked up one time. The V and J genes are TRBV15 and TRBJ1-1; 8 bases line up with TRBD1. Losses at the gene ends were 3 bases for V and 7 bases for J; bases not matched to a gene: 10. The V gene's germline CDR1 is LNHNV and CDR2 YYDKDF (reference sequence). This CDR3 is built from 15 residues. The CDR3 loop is CATSSSITGGSEAFF. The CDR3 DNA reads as TGTGCCACCAGCAGCTCTATTACAGGGGGGAGTGAAGCTTTCTTT.

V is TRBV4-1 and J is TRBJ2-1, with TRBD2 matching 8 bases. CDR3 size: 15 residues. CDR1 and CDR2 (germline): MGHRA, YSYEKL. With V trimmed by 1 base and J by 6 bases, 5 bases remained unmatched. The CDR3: CASSQVGTSFNEQFF. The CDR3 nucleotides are TGCGCCAGCAGCCAAGTCGGGACTAGTTTCAATGAGCAGTTCTTC.